Listed below are T cell receptor beta chains from one sample, sequenced in a study of blood T cell repertoires in COVID-19. The repertoire was sequenced with immunoSEQ multiplex PCR; TCRdb's copy has only in-frame clones and lacks some. The data contain a few hundred thousand clones, around 90% of them singletons. Sequencing input: PBMCs or T cells enriched from blood (not recorded which). These receptors came from a woman between 18 and 29 years old who had recovered from COVID-19. The CDR3 runs from the conserved cysteine through the conserved F or W. A D gene is named only where the DNA matches it firmly. Not every row has a clone size; where given, it reads once, few, many or a size class.

TRBV19,14,TRBJ2-1,TRBD2,few,TGTGCCAGCCGGGGGACTAGAGAGTCCAATGAGCAGTTCTTC,CASRGTRESNEQFF
TRBV11-3,15,TRBJ2-1,TRBD2,-,TGTGCCAGCAGCCCCGGGGGGGTTTCATGGAATGAGCAGTTCTTC,CASSPGGVSWNEQFF
TRBV7-2,15,TRBJ1-1,TRBD1,-,TGTGCCAGCAGCCAAGGACAGGGGGGCGTTGCTGAAGCTTTCTTT,CASSQGQGGVAEAFF
TRBV11-1,15,TRBJ2-3,-,-,TGTGCCAGCAGCCCAGGAGGTCCCACCGGGGATACGCAGTATTTT,CASSPGGPTGDTQYF
TRBV19,13,TRBJ1-5,-,-,TGTGCCAGTAGTACGCGGCGAGGTCAGCCCCAGCATTTT,CASSTRRGQPQHF
TRBV2,13,TRBJ2-1,-,-,TGTGCCAGCAGTGTTGACAGGAACAATGAGCAGTTCTTC,CASSVDRNNEQFF
TRBV7-9,19,TRBJ1-4,-,few,TGTGCCAGCAGCTTAGCGCCGAACCCCCGGGGGGGACGGGGGGAAAAACTGTTTTTT,CASSLAPNPRGGRGEKLFF
TRBV7-9,13,TRBJ1-3,-,many,TGTGCCAGCAGCTTAGCATCGTCGAACACCATATATTTT,CASSLASSNTIYF
TRBV5-1,14,TRBJ1-2,TRBD1,-,TGCGCCAGCAGCTGGACACAGGGGTACTATGGCTACACCTTC,CASSWTQGYYGYTF
TRBV19,13,TRBJ2-5,-,-,TGTGCCAGTAGTATACAAAAATTTGAGACCCAGTACTTC,CASSIQKFETQYF
TRBV19,15,TRBJ1-5,TRBD1,-,TGTGCCAGTAGCCCCGGGACAGGGGCGGGGCAGCCCCAGCATTTT,CASSPGTGAGQPQHF
TRBV7-6,13,TRBJ1-1,-,-,TGTGCCAGCAGCCGTGGACAGAACACTGAAGCTTTCTTT,CASSRGQNTEAFF
TRBV2,16,TRBJ2-7,-,-,TGTGCCAGCCTACTTTTGGCGGGGGCCAACTCCTACGAGCAGTACTTC,CASLLLAGANSYEQYF
TRBV3-1/TRBV3-2,15,TRBJ2-6,TRBD1,-,TGTGCCAGCAGCCAAGGGGGACAGGCGTTCAACGTCCTGACTTTC,CASSQGGQAFNVLTF
TRBV9,12,TRBJ2-5,-,once,TGTGCCAGCAGCCCGGGACAAGAGACCCAGTACTTC,CASSPGQETQYF
TRBV7-9,15,TRBJ1-6,TRBD1,-,TGTGCCAGCAGCTTGACCGGGACAGCCAATTCACCCCTCCACTTT,CASSLTGTANSPLHF
TRBV5-6,13,TRBJ1-2,TRBD1,-,TGTGCCAGCAGCCCGGGCGGGCAGGGGGCCTACACCTTC,CASSPGGQGAYTF
TRBV5-1,15,TRBJ1-6,-,-,TGCGCCAGCAGCTTGGAAGGGGTGAATAATTCACCCCTCCACTTT,CASSLEGVNNSPLHF
TRBV4-1,15,TRBJ1-2,-,-,TGCGCCAGCAGCCAAGAGTCTGCGGGGCCCCATGGCTACACCTTC,CASSQESAGPHGYTF
TRBV12-3/TRBV12-4,13,TRBJ2-7,TRBD1,-,TGTGCCAGCAGTCCTCGACAGGGCGGCGAGCAGTACTTC,CASSPRQGGEQYF
TRBV9,13,TRBJ2-2,-,many,TGTGCCAGCAGCGTAGATCTCACCGGGGAGCTGTTTTTT,CASSVDLTGELFF
TRBV9,14,TRBJ2-7,-,-,TGTGCCAGCAGCGCCGGGACATCCCCTTACGAGCAGTACTTC,CASSAGTSPYEQYF
TRBV2,14,TRBJ1-2,-,-,TGTGCCAGCAGTGCGCAGGGACTCCCCTATGGCTACACCTTC,CASSAQGLPYGYTF
TRBV28,15,TRBJ1-2,-,-,TGTGCCAGCAGTTTACCCGGGACAATAGCCTATGGCTACACCTTC,CASSLPGTIAYGYTF
TRBV19,12,TRBJ1-1,-,-,TGTGCCAGTAGTACGCGAGGGACTGAAGCTTTCTTT,CASSTRGTEAFF
TRBV5-6,12,TRBJ2-5,-,-,TGTGCCAGCAGCCTAGACCAAGAGACCCAGTACTTC,CASSLDQETQYF
TRBV5-6,15,TRBJ1-2,-,-,TGTGCCAGCACCCCAGACTTAGGGGCCCACTATGGCTACACCTTC,CASTPDLGAHYGYTF
TRBV11-2,15,TRBJ2-7,TRBD2,-,TGTGCCAGCAGCCATTCGGGACTAACGGCCCACGAGCAGTACTTC,CASSHSGLTAHEQYF
TRBV24-1,16,TRBJ2-1,TRBD2,-,TGTGCCACCAGTGATTTAGTTGGGGGGGTTTACAATGAGCAGTTCTTC,CATSDLVGGVYNEQFF
TRBV19,13,TRBJ1-2,-,few,TGTGCCAGTACCTCCGGCGGTAACTATGGCTACACCTTC,CASTSGGNYGYTF
TRBV15,15,TRBJ1-2,-,-,TGTGCCACCAGCAGAGATCGTCACAGGGAGGGCGGCTACACCTTC,CATSRDRHREGGYTF
TRBV3-1/TRBV3-2,16,TRBJ1-6,TRBD1,-,TGTGCCAGCAGCCTGGGACAGGGCCACTATAATTCACCCCTCCACTTT,CASSLGQGHYNSPLHF
TRBV7-2,15,TRBJ1-4,-,once,TGTGCCAGCAGCTTAGTGGCAGCCTTTAGCGAAAAACTGTTTTTT,CASSLVAAFSEKLFF
TRBV30,16,TRBJ1-5,-,-,TGTGCCTGGAGTGTATGGCCGCAGGGGAGAGGTCAGCCCCAGCATTTT,CAWSVWPQGRGQPQHF
TRBV13,14,TRBJ2-7,TRBD1,-,TGTGCCAGCAGCGACCGGGACAGCCCATACGAGCAGTACTTC,CASSDRDSPYEQYF
TRBV4-1,15,TRBJ2-7,-,-,TGCGCCAGCAGCCAAGACGCGGCCCCGCTAAGAGAGCAGTACTTC,CASSQDAAPLREQYF
TRBV4-1,15,TRBJ1-5,-,few,TGCGCCAGCAGCCAAGATAGAGAGAGCAATCAGCCCCAGCATTTT,CASSQDRESNQPQHF
TRBV28,14,TRBJ1-3,-,-,TGTGCCAGCGGCCGGGGGGGCTCTGGAAACACCATATATTTT,CASGRGGSGNTIYF
TRBV15,15,TRBJ1-1,TRBD1,-,TGTGCCACCAGCAATGCTCTATCCTGGACAGGTGAAGCTTTCTTT,CATSNALSWTGEAFF
TRBV20-1,15,TRBJ1-5,-,-,TGCAGTGCTAGTCCCCAGTTTTATAGCAATCAGCCCCAGCATTTT,CSASPQFYSNQPQHF
TRBV10-3,15,TRBJ1-5,-,-,TGTGCCATTTCACAGGGTCGCTCTAGCAATCAGCCCCAGCATTTT,CAISQGRSSNQPQHF
TRBV28,15,TRBJ1-5,TRBD1,-,TGTGCCAGCAGCGAAACAGGGGGCAGCAATCAGCCCCAGCATTTT,CASSETGGSNQPQHF
TRBV7-9,16,TRBJ1-3,TRBD1,-,TGTGCCAGCAGCTTAGCAGGACAGGGTGTTACTAACACCATATATTTT,CASSLAGQGVTNTIYF
TRBV7-9,16,TRBJ1-6,-,-,TGTGCCAGCAGTCCATCGACAGGTCCCGGTAATTCACCCCTCCACTTT,CASSPSTGPGNSPLHF
TRBV12-3/TRBV12-4,12,TRBJ1-1,-,-,TGTGCCAGCAGTTCCCGGGGCACTGAAGCTTTCTTT,CASSSRGTEAFF
TRBV19,15,TRBJ2-1,TRBD2,-,TGTGCCAGTAACCCTAGCGGGAGAGGGCTCAATGAGCAGTTCTTC,CASNPSGRGLNEQFF
TRBV5-4,16,TRBJ2-1,TRBD1,-,TGTGCCAGCAGCTTTGGACAGGACCCCTCCTACAATGAGCAGTTCTTC,CASSFGQDPSYNEQFF
TRBV6-6,15,TRBJ2-2,-,once,TGTGCCAGCACCCGCCGGGACATCAACACCGGGGAGCTGTTTTTT,CASTRRDINTGELFF
TRBV28,15,TRBJ2-7,-,-,TGTGCCAGCAGTTTCTACAGGGTCACTACCTACGAGCAGTACTTC,CASSFYRVTTYEQYF
TRBV7-9,12,TRBJ1-1,-,-,TGTGCCAGCAGCTTACGGTTGCCTGAAGCTTTCTTT,CASSLRLPEAFF
TRBV20-1,11,TRBJ1-2,-,once,TGCAGTGCTAGACGGGTAAATGGCTACACCTTC,CSARRVNGYTF
TRBV3-1/TRBV3-2,13,TRBJ2-5,-,-,TGTGCCAGCAGTCAGGGGCGGTCAGTGACCCAGTACTTC,CASSQGRSVTQYF
TRBV2,14,TRBJ2-4,-,-,TGTGCCAGCGAGGCAGATCTAGCCAAAAACATTCAGTACTTC,CASEADLAKNIQYF